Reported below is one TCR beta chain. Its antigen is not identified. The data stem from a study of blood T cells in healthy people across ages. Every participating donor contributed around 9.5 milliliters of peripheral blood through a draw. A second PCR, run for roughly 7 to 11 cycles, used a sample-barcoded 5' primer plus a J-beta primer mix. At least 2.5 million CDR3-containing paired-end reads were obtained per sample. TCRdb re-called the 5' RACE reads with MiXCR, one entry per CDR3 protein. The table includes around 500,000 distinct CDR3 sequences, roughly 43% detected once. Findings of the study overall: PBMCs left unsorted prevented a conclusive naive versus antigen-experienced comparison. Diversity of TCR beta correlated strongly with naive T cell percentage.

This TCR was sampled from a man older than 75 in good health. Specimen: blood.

The CDR3 nucleotides are TGCGCCAGCAGCGGACAAATGGGGACTAGTGGAATGAAGACCCAGTACTTC. Its translation: CASSGQMGTSGMKTQYF. The chain couples TRBV5-1 to TRBJ2-5; 8 bases fit TRBD2. Germline V lookup: CDR1 SGHRS, CDR2 YFSETQ. The CDR3 has 17 amino acids. V lost 4 bases to trimming and J lost 6 bases; unmatched junction nucleotides: 17.